A selection of T cell receptor beta chains follows, all from one sample in a study of long-term antiretroviral therapy in people with HIV. The table came from immunoSEQ multiplex PCR; TCRdb's copy has only in-frame clones and leaves some out. The sample contains more than 10,000 clones, 70% to 80% of which appear only once. The sequencing used unsorted PBMCs, collected 0.5 years before starting antiretroviral therapy. The receptors derive from a woman in her forties with HIV. Each CDR3 is given with its conserved first and last residue. The D gene is left open where the match is weak. Size values are once, few and many counts, or a class for expanded clones, and some rows have none.

>NA|NA|TRBJ1-2|TRBV11-3
CASSLSGNYGYTF
TGTGCCAGCAGCTTATCAGGGAACTATGGCTACACCTTC
>NA|NA|TRBJ1-2|TRBV30
CAWSEAGDYGYTF
TGTGCCTGGAGTGAGGCAGGGGACTATGGCTACACCTTC
>NA|NA|TRBJ1-1|TRBV7-2
CASSFGGPISNTEAFF
TGTGCCAGCAGCTTTGGGGGTCCCATTTCGAACACTGAAGCTTTCTTT
>NA|NA|TRBJ1-2|TRBV5-1
CASSFGGLNYGYTF
TGCGCCAGCAGCTTTGGGGGGCTGAACTATGGCTACACCTTC
>NA|NA|TRBJ1-4|TRBV5-1
CASSLGYREGEKLFF
TGCGCCAGCAGCTTGGGATACAGGGAGGGGGAAAAACTGTTTTTT
>NA|TRBD2|TRBJ2-1|TRBV7-2
CASSSSAGVEQFF
TGTGCCAGCAGCTCCTCTGCGGGGGTTGAGCAGTTCTTC
>NA|TRBD2|TRBJ2-3|TRBV7-9
CASSSPAGGPTDTQYF
TGTGCCAGCAGCTCCCCAGCGGGAGGGCCGACAGATACGCAGTATTTT
>NA|NA|TRBJ1-1|TRBV7-2
CASSSQPNTEAFF
TGTGCCAGCAGCTCTCAGCCGAACACTGAAGCTTTCTTT
>few|NA|TRBJ1-3|TRBV11-2
CASSPDPSGNTIYF
TGTGCCAGCAGCCCGGACCCATCTGGAAACACCATATATTTT
>few|NA|TRBJ2-2|TRBV19
CASSYQVWSTGELFF
TGTGCCAGTAGTTACCAGGTGTGGAGCACCGGGGAGCTGTTTTTT
>few|TRBD2|TRBJ2-2|TRBV4-2
CASSQAPGRTSYTGELFF
TGTGCCAGCAGCCAAGCCCCCGGGAGGACATCATATACCGGGGAGCTGTTTTTT
>NA|NA|TRBJ2-7|TRBV27
CASSPSFTYEQYF
TGTGCCAGCAGTCCCTCCTTTACCTACGAGCAGTACTTC
>NA|TRBD2|TRBJ2-1|TRBV11-3
CASKISGRSNEQFF
TGTGCCAGCAAGATTAGCGGGAGGTCCAATGAGCAGTTCTTC
>NA|TRBD2|TRBJ2-5|TRBV5-5
CASSPGTSSAGETQYF
TGTGCCAGCAGCCCTGGGACTAGTTCGGCGGGAGAGACCCAGTACTTC
>NA|TRBD1|TRBJ2-7|TRBV6-1
CASSLDRGPNEQYF
TGTGCCAGCAGCCTCGACAGGGGTCCCAACGAGCAGTACTTC
>NA|NA|TRBJ2-1|TRBV7-9
CASREGALASSEQFF
TGTGCCAGCAGAGAAGGTGCACTAGCCTCATCTGAGCAGTTCTTC
>few|TRBD1|TRBJ1-4|TRBV11-2
CASSSPGGSEKLFF
TGTGCCAGCAGCTCCCCAGGGGGGTCTGAAAAACTGTTTTTT
>NA|NA|TRBJ1-1|TRBV30
CAWTRGTEAFF
TGTGCCTGGACCAGGGGCACTGAAGCTTTCTTT
>NA|TRBD2|TRBJ2-7|TRBV10-1
CASSSGSSYEQYF
TGCGCCAGCAGTAGCGGGAGCTCCTACGAGCAGTACTTC
>large|TRBD2|TRBJ2-7|TRBV2
CASIGRGSSYEQYF
TGTGCCAGCATTGGGCGGGGGAGCTCCTACGAGCAGTACTTC
>NA|NA|TRBJ1-5|TRBV15
CATSRPGGGNQPQHF
TGTGCCACCAGCAGGCCCGGGGGCGGGAATCAGCCCCAGCATTTT
>NA|NA|TRBJ1-1|TRBV5-1
CASSLEGSLLRGATEAFF
TGCGCCAGCAGCTTGGAGGGTTCGCTATTACGGGGTGCCACTGAAGCTTTCTTT
>NA|NA|TRBJ2-7|TRBV2
CASSQMDEQYF
TGTGCCAGCAGCCAGATGGACGAGCAGTACTTC
>NA|NA|TRBJ2-7|TRBV18
CASSQVTVYEQYF
TGTGCCAGCTCACAAGTAACAGTCTACGAGCAGTACTTC
>NA|NA|TRBJ1-1|TRBV27
CASSPLMGGLRWTEAFF
TGTGCCAGCAGTCCTTTGATGGGCGGACTACGGTGGACTGAAGCTTTCTTT
>NA|NA|TRBJ2-1|TRBV9
CASSPRSLVGNEQFF
TGTGCCAGCAGCCCGAGGAGTTTGGTCGGGAATGAGCAGTTCTTC
>once|NA|TRBJ2-1|TRBV5-1
CASSLAGGASYNEQFF
TGCGCCAGCAGCTTGGCCGGCGGGGCCTCCTACAATGAGCAGTTCTTC
>NA|TRBD1|TRBJ1-1|TRBV11-3
CASGLGTGAVEAFF
TGTGCCAGCGGTCTTGGGACAGGGGCCGTTGAAGCTTTCTTT
>NA|TRBD1|TRBJ2-2|TRBV27
CASSPGRTGKTGELFF
TGTGCCAGCAGTCCCGGCCGGACAGGAAAGACCGGGGAGCTGTTTTTT
>NA|NA|TRBJ2-1|TRBV9
CASTVGTASYNEQFF
TGTGCCAGCACCGTAGGGACCGCTTCCTACAATGAGCAGTTCTTC
>NA|TRBD1|TRBJ2-1|TRBV10-3
CAISGAGGSYNEQFF
TGTGCCATCAGTGGGGCAGGGGGCTCCTACAATGAGCAGTTCTTC
>NA|TRBD1|TRBJ1-2|TRBV9
CASSLGQGLDYGYTF
TGTGCCAGCAGCCTCGGACAGGGTCTGGACTATGGCTACACCTTC
>NA|NA|TRBJ2-2|TRBV5-5
CASSLEPFTGELFF
TGTGCCAGCAGCTTGGAACCTTTTACAGGGGAGCTGTTTTTT
>NA|NA|TRBJ2-7|TRBV11-3
CASSLPVGVTEQYF
TGTGCCAGCAGCCTACCAGTAGGGGTTACCGAGCAGTACTTC
>NA|NA|TRBJ1-3|TRBV4-1
CASSQEAGDVNTIYF
TGCGCCAGCAGCCAAGAGGCGGGGGACGTAAACACCATATATTTT
>NA|TRBD1|TRBJ2-7|TRBV27
CASGPTGPSYEQYF
TGTGCCAGCGGGCCGACAGGGCCCTCCTACGAGCAGTACTTC
>NA|TRBD1|TRBJ1-1|TRBV5-1
CASSSRGQGEYTEAFF
TGCGCCAGCAGCTCCCGAGGACAGGGGGAGTATACTGAAGCTTTCTTT
>NA|NA|TRBJ1-3|TRBV5-6
CASSLSVRGGGNTIYF
TGTGCCAGCAGCTTGTCAGTGCGGGGAGGCGGAAACACCATATATTTT
>NA|NA|TRBJ2-7|TRBV29-1
CSVVSGTPGYEQYF
TGCAGCGTTGTGAGTGGAACCCCCGGCTACGAGCAGTACTTC
>NA|TRBD1|TRBJ1-4|TRBV7-8
CASTPSGQGYEKLFF
TGTGCCAGCACCCCTAGCGGACAGGGATATGAAAAACTGTTTTTT
>NA|NA|TRBJ1-6|TRBV15
CATSRAGTLNSPLHF
TGTGCCACCAGCAGAGCCGGGACTCTCAATTCACCCCTCCACTTT
>NA|TRBD1|TRBJ1-5|TRBV6-5
CASRLGTGNQPQHF
TGTGCCAGCAGACTTGGGACAGGTAATCAGCCCCAGCATTTT
>NA|NA|TRBJ1-4|TRBV7-6
CASSLRQGSTNEKLFF
TGTGCCAGCTCGTTGAGGCAGGGCTCGACTAATGAAAAACTGTTTTTT
>NA|NA|TRBJ1-2|TRBV29-1
CSVEDINSYLYGYTF
TGCAGCGTTGAAGATATTAACAGCTACCTATATGGCTACACCTTC
>NA|NA|TRBJ1-3|TRBV5-1
CASSRDTAGNTIYF
TGCGCCAGCAGCCGAGACACCGCTGGAAACACCATATATTTT
>few|NA|TRBJ1-2|TRBV13
CASSTGGSYGYTF
TGTGCCAGCTCAACGGGGGGAAGCTATGGCTACACCTTC
>medium-sized|NA|TRBJ2-7|TRBV2
CASSEHLRGHEQYF
TGTGCCAGCAGTGAGCACCTCAGGGGTCACGAGCAGTACTTC
>NA|NA|TRBJ1-1|TRBV6-6
CASAPMNTEAFF
TGTGCCAGCGCCCCCATGAACACTGAAGCTTTCTTT
>NA|NA|TRBJ2-7|TRBV5-6
CASSLPGTHEQYF
TGTGCCAGCAGCTTGCCGGGGACCCACGAGCAGTACTTC
>NA|NA|TRBJ2-7|TRBV7-2
CASAALNPYEQYF
TGTGCCAGCGCCGCCCTTAATCCCTACGAGCAGTACTTC
>NA|NA|TRBJ1-2|TRBV30
CAWSVSASGYTF
TGTGCCTGGAGTGTCTCCGCCTCTGGCTACACCTTC